The sequence of this TCR beta chain was determined in a study of blood T cell repertoires in COVID-19. Sequencing used immunoSEQ multiplex PCR; TCRdb keeps in-frame clones, though not all of them. Found here are approximately 230,000 clones, around 83% of them singletons; the top ten hold 7.5% to 10%. There are 15 residues in the CDR3. Losses at the gene ends were 0 bases for V and 5 bases for J; bases not matched to a gene: 2. Germline CDR1 MGHRA, CDR2 YSYEKL. The sequence was collected from an elderly man with acute or convalescent COVID-19. Material: peripheral blood. The genes are TRBV4-1 and TRBJ2-7; TRBD1 matches at 12 bases. The CDR3 region has the DNA TGCGCCAGCAGCCAAGAGGGACAGGGGGCTAACGAGCAGTACTTC. This codes for CASSQEGQGANEQYF.